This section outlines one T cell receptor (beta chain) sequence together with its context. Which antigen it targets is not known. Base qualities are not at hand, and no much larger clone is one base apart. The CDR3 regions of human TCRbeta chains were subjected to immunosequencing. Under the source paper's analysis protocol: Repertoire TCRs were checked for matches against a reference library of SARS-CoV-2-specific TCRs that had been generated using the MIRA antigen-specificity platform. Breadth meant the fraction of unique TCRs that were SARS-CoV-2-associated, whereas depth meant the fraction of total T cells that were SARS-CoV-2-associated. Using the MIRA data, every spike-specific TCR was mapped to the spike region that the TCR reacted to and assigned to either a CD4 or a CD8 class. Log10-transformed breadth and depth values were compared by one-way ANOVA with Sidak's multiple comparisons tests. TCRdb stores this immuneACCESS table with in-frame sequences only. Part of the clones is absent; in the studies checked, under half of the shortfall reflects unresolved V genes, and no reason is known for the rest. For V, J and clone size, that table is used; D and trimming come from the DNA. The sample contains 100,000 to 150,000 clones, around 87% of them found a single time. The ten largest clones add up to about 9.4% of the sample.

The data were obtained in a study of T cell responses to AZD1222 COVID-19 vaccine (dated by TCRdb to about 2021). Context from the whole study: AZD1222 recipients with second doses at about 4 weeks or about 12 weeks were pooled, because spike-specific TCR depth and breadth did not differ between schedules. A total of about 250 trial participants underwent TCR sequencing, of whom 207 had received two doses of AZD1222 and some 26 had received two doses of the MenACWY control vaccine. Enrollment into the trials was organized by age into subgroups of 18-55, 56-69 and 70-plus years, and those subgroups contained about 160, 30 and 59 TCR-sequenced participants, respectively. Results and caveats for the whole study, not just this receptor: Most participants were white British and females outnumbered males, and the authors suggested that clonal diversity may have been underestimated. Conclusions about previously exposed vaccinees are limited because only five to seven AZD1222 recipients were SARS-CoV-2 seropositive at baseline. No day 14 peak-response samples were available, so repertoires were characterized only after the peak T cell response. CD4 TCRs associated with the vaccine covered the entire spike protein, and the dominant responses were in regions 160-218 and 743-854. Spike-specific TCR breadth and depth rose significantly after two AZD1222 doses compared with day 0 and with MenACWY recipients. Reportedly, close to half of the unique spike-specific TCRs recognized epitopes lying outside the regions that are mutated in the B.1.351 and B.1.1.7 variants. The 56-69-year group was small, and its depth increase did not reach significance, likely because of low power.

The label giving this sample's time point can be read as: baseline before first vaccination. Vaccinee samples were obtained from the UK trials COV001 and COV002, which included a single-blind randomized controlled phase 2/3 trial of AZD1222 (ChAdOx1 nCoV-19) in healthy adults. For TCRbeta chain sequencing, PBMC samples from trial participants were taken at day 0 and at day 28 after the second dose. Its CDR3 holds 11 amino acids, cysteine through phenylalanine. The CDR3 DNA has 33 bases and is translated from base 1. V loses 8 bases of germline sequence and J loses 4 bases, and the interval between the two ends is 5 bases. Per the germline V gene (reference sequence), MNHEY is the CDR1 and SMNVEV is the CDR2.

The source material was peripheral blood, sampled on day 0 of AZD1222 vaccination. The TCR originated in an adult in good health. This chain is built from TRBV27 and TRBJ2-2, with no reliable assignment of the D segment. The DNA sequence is TGTGCCAGCTCGGGCACCGGGGAGCTGTTTTTT. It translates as CASSGTGELFF.